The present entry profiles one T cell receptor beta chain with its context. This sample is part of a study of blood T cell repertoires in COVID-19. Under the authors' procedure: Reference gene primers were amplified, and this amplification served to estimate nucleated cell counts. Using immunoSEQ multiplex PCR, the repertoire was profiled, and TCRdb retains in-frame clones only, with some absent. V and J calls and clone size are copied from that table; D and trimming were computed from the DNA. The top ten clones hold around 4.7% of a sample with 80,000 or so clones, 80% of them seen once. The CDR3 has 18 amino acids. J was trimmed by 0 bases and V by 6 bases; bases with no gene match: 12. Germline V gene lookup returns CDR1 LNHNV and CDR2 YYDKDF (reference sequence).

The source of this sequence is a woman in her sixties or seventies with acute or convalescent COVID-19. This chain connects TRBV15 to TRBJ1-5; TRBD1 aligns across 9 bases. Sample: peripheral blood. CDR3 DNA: TGTGCCACCAGAAACCGGGACAGGGTCGGTATTAGCAATCAGCCCCAGCATTTT. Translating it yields CATRNRDRVGISNQPQHF. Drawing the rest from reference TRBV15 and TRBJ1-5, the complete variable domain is DAMVIQNPRYQVTQFGKPVTLSCSQTLNHNVMYWYQQKSSQAPKLLFHYYDKDFNNEADTPDNFQSRRPNTSFCFLDIRSPGLGDTAMYLCATRNRDRVGISNQPQHFGDGTRLSIL.